The present T cell receptor beta chain was sequenced within a study of regulatory T cells in long-lasting Graves disease. Study as a whole: The criterion for persistent Graves' disease was over 5 years of antithyroid drugs with positive TSH receptor antibodies.

Notes on the study in general: Lower TCR diversity was seen in persistent Graves' patients than in newly diagnosed ones. TRBV28 was favored in persistent disease, as were TRBJ1-2 and TRBJ2-5.

Regarding time point: persistent/refractory GD, antithyroid drugs over 5 years with positive TRAb. Generation of the TCR library employed RNA extracted from PBMCs. An endocrinology department located in Xi'an, China, was where the patients came from. To note about this clonotype: Its specificity is not known. This may come from a read error, since a much larger clone is one base off.

Germline V gene lookup returns CDR1 MDHEN and CDR2 SYDVKM. The V and J ends lost 3 bases and 4 bases respectively, with 9 bases between them. CDR3 size: 13 residues. According to the study, TCR beta libraries were built with iRepertoire HTBI primers and CDR3-region Arm-PCR. Via MiXCR, TCRdb re-called the multiplex PCR reads, giving one row per CDR3 protein. This sample has under 500,000 distinct CDR3 sequences; around 20% occur once, and the top ten carry under 25%. The sequences come from peripheral blood mononuclear cells (PBMCs), collected when the disease was refractory, from a patient treated with antithyroid drugs. The TCR originated in a female donor with Graves disease. This chain links TRBV28 with TRBJ1-1; D unclear. The CDR3 here is CASSFSGFTEAFF. The CDR3 region has the DNA TGTGCCAGCAGTTTCTCCGGGTTCACTGAAGCTTTCTTT. The full variable domain, in which reference TRBV28 and TRBJ1-1 provide the parts outside the CDR3, is DVKVTQSSRYLVKRTGEKVFLECVQDMDHENMFWYRQDPGLGLRLIYFSYDVKMKEKGDIPEGYSVSREKKERFSLILESASTNQTSMYLCASSFSGFTEAFFGQGTRLTVV.